The 3 T cell receptor beta chains below all came from one sample that was sequenced in a study of shared clonotypes between healthy human individuals. Method: immunoSEQ multiplex PCR; TCRdb's copy keeps in-frame clones and lacks some. This sample has about 980,000 clones, with around three quarters found just once. The sequenced material came from memory CD4+ T cells sorted from blood. Subset reported: CD45RA-negative fraction. Every receptor here comes from a man younger than 30 in good health.

A word on this clone: Other DNA sequences in this specimen translate into the identical CDR3. The gene calls are TRBV10-3 and TRBJ2-5, with TRBD1 matching 9 bases. CDR3 length: 13 residues. CDR1 is ENHRY and CDR2 is SYGVKD in the germline V gene. V was clipped by 5 bases and J by 4 bases; unmatched bases: 2. CDR3 residues: CAISPGQGETQYF. CDR3 nucleotides: TGTGCCATCAGTCCGGGACAGGGAGAGACCCAGTACTTC.

The gene calls are TRBV15 and TRBJ1-6; D unresolved. This CDR3 is built from 15 residues. V was clipped by 0 bases and J by 7 bases, with 10 bases between them. From germline, CDR1 is LNHNV and CDR2 YYDKDF (reference sequence). CDR3 nucleotides: TGTGCCACCAGCAGAGATGTGACAACCAATTCACCCCTCCACTTT. Protein: CATSRDVTTNSPLHF. The entire variable domain, with the rest obtained from reference TRBV15 and TRBJ1-6, is as follows: DAMVIQNPRYQVTQFGKPVTLSCSQTLNHNVMYWYQQKSSQAPKLLFHYYDKDFNNEADTPDNFQSRRPNTSFCFLDIRSPGLGDTAMYLCATSRDVTTNSPLHFGNGTRLTVT.

The chain uses TRBV18 and TRBJ2-7, with TRBD1 as a possible D gene (5 bases). V shed 1 base and J shed 2 bases, with 12 bases lying between them. Per germline, CDR1 KGHSH and CDR2 LQKENI. The CDR3 consists of 15 residues. This CDR3 reads CASSPLGKGAYEQYF. The CDR3 DNA is TGTGCCAGCTCACCACTGGGGAAAGGGGCCTACGAGCAGTACTTC. The whole variable domain, filled in from reference TRBV18 and TRBJ2-7, reads NAGVMQNPRHLVRRRGQEARLRCSPMKGHSHVYWYRQLPEEGLKFMVYLQKENIIDESGMPKERFSAEFPKEGPSILRIQQVVRGDSAAYFCASSPLGKGAYEQYFGPGTRLTVT.